These 26 T cell receptor beta chains share one sample of origin, sequenced in a study of control samples from healthy donors and cancer patients. Clones were sequenced by immunoSEQ multiplex PCR, and TCRdb holds only the in-frame ones, with some missing. The repertoire holds 95,000 to 100,000 clones, with almost 85% as singletons. Material: blood. Source of these receptors: a man aged 55-75 years in good health.

The gene calls are TRBV18 and TRBJ1-1, with D unclear. CDR3 size: 15 residues. Germline V lookup: CDR1 KGHSH, CDR2 LQKENI. V was shortened by 3 bases and J by 0 bases, with 11 bases between the two germline ends. The CDR3 loop reads CASSPRSGMNTEAFF. Here the CDR3 DNA reads TGTGCCAGCTCACCCCGGTCGGGAATGAACACTGAAGCTTTCTTT.

This rearrangement joins TRBV3-1 (or the pseudogene TRBV3-2) to TRBJ1-1; D not resolved. The CDR3 runs to 13 residues. Germline V gene lookup returns CDR1 LGHDT and CDR2 YNNKEL (reference sequence). Trimming took off 2 bases at V and 1 base at J, with 5 bases between the two ends. CDR3 region: CASSQKWNTEAFF. The DNA for the CDR3 is TGTGCCAGCAGCCAAAAGTGGAACACTGAAGCTTTCTTT.

Only a few counts were recorded for this clone. The chain carries TRBV3-1 (or the pseudogene TRBV3-2) and TRBJ1-2; 9 nucleotides align to TRBD1. This CDR3 comprises 14 residues. Germline CDR1 and CDR2: LGHDT and YNNKEL (reference sequence). V lost 4 bases to trimming and J lost 2 bases; unmatched junction nucleotides: 2. The chain's CDR3 is CASSPTGGNYGYTF. CDR3 DNA sequence: TGTGCCAGCAGCCCGACAGGGGGAAACTATGGCTACACCTTC.

V gene TRBV4-1 combines with J gene TRBJ1-1; D may be TRBD1 (6 bases). CDR1 is MGHRA, CDR2 YSYEKL, per germline. The V gene lost 6 bases and the J gene lost 1 base, with 12 bases spanning the gap. CDR3 size: 14 residues. The CDR3 DNA reads TGCGCCAGCAGACCGGACAGACCGAACACTGAAGCTTTCTTT. Translating gives CASRPDRPNTEAFF.

This clone was detected a few times. The chain has TRBV24-1 and TRBJ1-5; D gene unclear. Germline V gene sequence: CDR1 KGHDR, CDR2 SFDVKD. V lost 3 bases and J 5 bases, leaving 10 bases between the germline ends. The CDR3 is 14 residues long. DNA for the CDR3: TGTGCCACCAGTGATAGGCCGGGATATCAGCCCCAGCATTTT. Translation gives CATSDRPGYQPQHF.

V and J are TRBV6-2 or TRBV6-3 and TRBJ2-3; TRBD2 agrees at 10 bases. The CDR3 extends over 16 amino acids. Germline loops: CDR1 MNHEY, CDR2 SVGEGT. V dropped 0 bases and J dropped 4; count of bases not matched to a gene: 4. DNA for the CDR3: TGTGCCAGCAGTTACTCCACAGCGGGAGGGTCAGATACGCAGTATTTT. Residues: CASSYSTAGGSDTQYF.

The rearrangement links TRBV5-5 to TRBJ2-6; D is ambiguous. V was clipped by 0 bases and J by 0 bases, with 10 bases between them. The CDR3 has 17 residues. In germline, CDR1 is SGHKS, CDR2 YYEKEE (reference sequence). The CDR3, as DNA: TGTGCCAGCAGCTTGGAGGGCGGCAACTCTGGGGCCAACGTCCTGACTTTC. This translates into CASSLEGGNSGANVLTF.

In DNA, the CDR3 is TGCAGCGTAACATCGGGGGCTGGGGCAACGCAGTATTTT. It translates to CSVTSGAGATQYF. The J gene is TRBJ2-3, the V gene TRBV29-1, with D perhaps assigned TRBD1 or TRBD2 (6 bases each). Germline values: CDR1 SQVTM, CDR2 ANQGSEA. V was cut by 6 bases and J by 9 bases, with 19 bases left in between. CDR3 length equals 13 residues.

V and J are TRBV30 and TRBJ1-5; TRBD1 might be the D (5 bases). V was cut by 2 bases and J by 5 bases, with 10 bases left in between. There are 13 residues in the CDR3. Germline V gene data show CDR1 as GTSNPN and CDR2 as SVGIG (reference sequence). The CDR3 DNA reads TGTGCCTGGAGTTTAACAGGTGATCAGCCCCAGCATTTT. Its protein is CAWSLTGDQPQHF.

The gene calls are TRBV7-9 and TRBJ1-2; D uncertain. This CDR3 is 14 amino acids long. Germline V gene sequence: CDR1 SEHNR, CDR2 FQNEAQ (reference sequence). Trimming cost V 6 bases and J 5 bases, with 16 bases left between them. The CDR3 sequence: CASSHKTKGYGYTF. CDR3 nucleotides: TGTGCCAGCAGTCATAAGACTAAAGGATATGGCTACACCTTC.

V and J are TRBV15 and TRBJ1-4; no reliable D call. Trimming removed 1 base from V and 5 bases from J, with 8 bases in between. This CDR3 region has 14 residues. The germline V gene has CDR1 LNHNV and CDR2 YYDKDF (reference sequence). The CDR3 region has the DNA TGTGCCACCAGCAGAGCTCGCGGGAATGAAAAACTGTTTTTT. It yields the protein CATSRARGNEKLFF.

This clone was found once. The chain has TRBV7-9 and TRBJ2-1; no definite D call. The CDR3 length is 14 residues. The V end lost 4 bases, the J end lost 2 bases, and 9 bases lay between the germline ends. The germline gives CDR1 SEHNR, CDR2 FQNEAQ (reference sequence). The CDR3 bases are TGTGCCAGCAGCTCCCCCACAACCTACAATGAGCAGTTCTTC. This encodes CASSSPTTYNEQFF.

V and J are TRBV25-1 and TRBJ1-2; unclear D gene. In germline, CDR1 is MGHDK, CDR2 SYGVNS. The V end was cut by 4 bases, the J end by 1 base, with 13 bases between. CDR3 length equals 15 residues. The CDR3 sequence: CASSASGSGNYGYTF. In nucleotides, the CDR3 is TGTGCCAGCAGTGCGTCGGGATCGGGTAACTATGGCTACACCTTC.

The V call is TRBV13, the J call TRBJ1-5; no clear D. Germline assignment: CDR1 PRHDT and CDR2 FYEKMQ (reference sequence). V lost 6 bases and J lost 2, with 8 bases in between. This CDR3 spans 13 amino acids. This CDR3 reads CASSPSRNQPQHF. The CDR3 DNA reads TGTGCCAGCAGTCCCTCCCGCAATCAGCCCCAGCATTTT.

The V and J genes are TRBV30 and TRBJ2-4; D is undetermined. V lost 0 bases, J lost 1 base, and 13 bases lay in between. CDR3 size: 16 residues. Germline V gives CDR1 GTSNPN, CDR2 SVGIG (reference sequence). CDR3 DNA: TGTGCCTGGAGTGTGGCTCTTCTAGGGGCCAAAAACATTCAGTACTTC. Protein: CAWSVALLGAKNIQYF.

The CDR3, as DNA: TGTGCCCATAGGGCGGGGCACTACAATGAGCAGTTCTTC. It translates to CAHRAGHYNEQFF. The rearrangement joins TRBV10-3 to TRBJ2-1; possibly TRBD2 for D (6 bases). V lost 11 bases and J 3 bases, leaving 14 bases between the germline ends. Per germline, CDR1 ENHRY and CDR2 SYGVKD. The CDR3 is made up of 13 amino acids.

This rearrangement joins TRBV7-9 to TRBJ1-4; D call uncertain. Trimming left V 0 bases short and J 8 bases short, with 19 bases between. CDR1 is SEHNR and CDR2 is FQNEAQ in the germline V gene (reference sequence). The length of the CDR3 is 17 residues. This CDR3 is CASSLAERHPREEKLFF. CDR3 bases: TGTGCCAGCAGCTTAGCGGAGAGACATCCTAGGGAGGAAAAACTGTTTTTT.

The rearrangement joins TRBV5-4 to TRBJ2-3; 16 positions agree with TRBD2. Trimming at V came to 2 bases and at J to 2 bases, leaving 8 bases not matched to a gene. The germline V gene has CDR1 SGHNT and CDR2 YYREEE (reference sequence). The CDR3 has 19 amino acids. For the CDR3, the DNA is TGTGCCAGCAGCTTCTATACCGGGACTAGCGGGAGGGCCACAGATACGCAGTATTTT. Amino acid sequence: CASSFYTGTSGRATDTQYF.

V usage is TRBV28 and J usage is TRBJ2-1; perhaps TRBD2 as D (5 bases). From germline, CDR1 is MDHEN and CDR2 SYDVKM. The CDR3 extends over 13 amino acids. Trimming removed 11 bases from V and 9 bases from J, with 20 bases in between. This chain's CDR3 is CAYSSSRGGEQFF. In DNA, the CDR3 is TGTGCCTACAGCAGTTCGCGAGGAGGTGAGCAGTTCTTC.

The chain recombines TRBV11-2 with TRBJ1-4; possibly TRBD1 for D (6 bases). This CDR3 spans 15 amino acids. Germline V gives CDR1 SGHAT, CDR2 FQNNGV. Trimming shortened V by 0 bases and J by 11 bases, and 16 bases separated the two germline ends. CDR3 sequence (DNA): TGTGCCAGCAGCTTAGACCGGGCGGGGGGCGATAAACTGTTTTTT. It codes for CASSLDRAGGDKLFF.

The CDR3 sequence is CASSVGGGVSYNEQFF. The CDR3 DNA is TGTGCCAGCAGCGTAGGGGGTGGGGTCTCCTACAATGAGCAGTTCTTC. V gene TRBV9 combines with J gene TRBJ2-1; D ambiguous. CDR3 length equals 16 residues. V lost 0 bases, J lost 0 bases, and 10 bases lay in between. Germline CDR1 and CDR2: SGDLS and YYNGEE.

The chain joins TRBV19 to TRBJ1-5; 8 nucleotides align to TRBD1. The CDR3 is 16 amino acids. Looked up from germline, CDR1 is LNHDA and CDR2 is SQIVND (reference sequence). Trimming cost V 5 bases and J 0 bases; bases outside gene matches: 6. The CDR3: CASSPRTGFSNQPQHF. The CDR3 DNA is TGTGCCAGTAGTCCCCGGACAGGGTTTAGCAATCAGCCCCAGCATTTT.

The V call is TRBV5-1, the J call TRBJ2-1; D gene uncertain. Germline CDR1 reads SGHRS; CDR2 reads YFSETQ. V lost 0 bases, J lost 4 bases, and 5 bases lay in between. This CDR3 has 13 residues. Written as DNA, the CDR3 is TGCGCCAGCAGCTTGGAATCATACAATGAGCAGTTCTTC. It codes for CASSLESYNEQFF.

This clone was detected only a few times. This chain joins TRBV7-6 and TRBJ2-3, with 8 bases fitting TRBD2. This CDR3 region has 15 residues. CDR1 and CDR2 (germline): SGHVS, FNYEAQ. V shed 4 bases, J shed 1 base, and the junction held 4 bases outside the gene matches. The CDR3 sequence is CASSSAGAGTDTQYF. CDR3 DNA: TGTGCCAGCAGCTCAGCGGGGGCGGGCACAGATACGCAGTATTTT.

The J gene is TRBJ1-1, the V gene TRBV29-1; 10 bases align to TRBD1. Germline V gives CDR1 SQVTM, CDR2 ANQGSEA. The CDR3 covers 15 residues. V trimming: 1 base; J trimming: 0 bases; junction bases outside the gene matches: 2. The CDR3 reads CSVEGDRGMNTEAFF. The CDR3 nucleotides read TGCAGCGTTGAAGGGGACAGGGGAATGAACACTGAAGCTTTCTTT.

The V gene is TRBV6-1, the J gene TRBJ2-2, with D perhaps TRBD1 (5 bases). CDR1 MNHNS and CDR2 SASEGT come from the germline V gene. The CDR3 length is 16 residues. With 2 bases removed from V and 2 bases from J, the gap between germline ends came to 12 bases. The CDR3 loop is CASSEQGNVNTGELFF. The CDR3 bases are TGTGCCAGCAGTGAACAGGGTAACGTTAACACCGGGGAGCTGTTTTTT.